This T cell receptor beta chain was retrieved from a study of blood T cells in healthy people across ages. About the research overall: Template switching retrieved approximately one barcoded beta molecule for each two T cells. Whole-study findings and limits: Strong correlation was found linking TCR beta diversity to naive T cell percentage.

CDR1 is KGHDR, CDR2 SFDVKD, per germline. The length of the CDR3 is 13 residues. V shed 6 bases and J shed 11 bases, with 18 bases lying between them. A J-beta primer mix and a sample-barcoded 5' primer were used in a second PCR of about 7 to 12 cycles. TCRdb itself ran the 5' RACE reads through MiXCR, one entry per CDR3 protein. The sample holds approximately 1,000,000 distinct CDR3 sequences, around 45% seen once. Comments on this clonotype: The antigen is undetermined.

This chain links TRBV24-1 with TRBJ2-5; no clear D. Input material: blood. This TCR came from a woman aged 55-70 years in good health. The CDR3 spells CATSNGRLNEQYF. The CDR3 nucleotides read TGTGCCACCAGTAATGGGCGCCTCAATGAGCAGTACTTC.